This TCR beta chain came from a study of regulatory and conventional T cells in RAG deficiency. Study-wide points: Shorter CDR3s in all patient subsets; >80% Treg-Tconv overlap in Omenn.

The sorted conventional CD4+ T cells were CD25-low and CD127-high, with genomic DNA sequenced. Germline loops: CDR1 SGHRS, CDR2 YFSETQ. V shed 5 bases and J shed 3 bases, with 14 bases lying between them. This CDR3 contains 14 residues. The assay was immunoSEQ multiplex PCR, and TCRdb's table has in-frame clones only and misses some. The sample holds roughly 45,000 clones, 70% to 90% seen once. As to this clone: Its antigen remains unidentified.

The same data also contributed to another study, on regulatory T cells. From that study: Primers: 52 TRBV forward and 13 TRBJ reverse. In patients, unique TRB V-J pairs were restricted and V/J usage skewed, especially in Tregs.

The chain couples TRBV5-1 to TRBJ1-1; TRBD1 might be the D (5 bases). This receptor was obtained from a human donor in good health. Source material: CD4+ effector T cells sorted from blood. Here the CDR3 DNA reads TGCGCCAGCAGATCAATCCTGGGGGACACTGAAGCTTTCTTT. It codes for CASRSILGDTEAFF.